This TCR beta chain emerged from a study of CD8 T cells in Susac syndrome. Broader study findings: Acknowledgment was made by the study that its TCR sequencing and HLA analysis involved a relatively small number of individuals.

The multiple sclerosis controls consisted of treatment-naive patients with relapsing-remitting disease, either stable or active. TEMRA cells were FACS-enriched, while CD8+ and CD4+ T cells were negatively isolated. Of note for this clonotype: What it binds is not known.

V shed 4 bases and J shed 1 base, with 8 bases lying between them. Germline CDR1 and CDR2: GTSNPN and SVGIG (reference sequence). This CDR3 has 13 residues. With random hexamers, reverse transcription was performed on about 0.5 to 1 ug of RNA. An immunoSEQ multiplex PCR amplified TCR beta CDR3 over 54 Vbeta and 13 Jbeta. TCRdb passed the immunoSEQ multiplex PCR reads through MiXCR, listing each CDR3 protein once. The sample has 120,000 or so distinct CDR3 sequences; 94% are singletons. The sequenced material came from CD4+ T cells from PBMCs. The chain combines TRBV30 with TRBJ1-5; no clear D. This TCR came from a human donor with multiple sclerosis. CDR3: CAWTRDSNQPQHF. The CDR3 DNA is TGTGCCTGGACCCGAGACAGCAATCAGCCCCAGCATTTT.